The 16 T cell receptor beta chains below were found in one sample sequenced in a study of blood T cell repertoires in COVID-19. Only in-frame clones appear in the TCRdb table, and some are missing; sequencing was by immunoSEQ multiplex PCR. The data show about 94,000 clones, roughly 80% seen once. The sequencing input was peripheral blood. The receptor source for this set is a human donor in a cohort sampled during active COVID-19.

This chain connects TRBV14 to TRBJ2-7; TRBD1 matches 12 bases. Germline CDR1 is SGHDN and CDR2 is FVKESK. The CDR3 spans 13 residues. J was trimmed by 13 bases and V by 1 base; bases with no gene match: 5. The CDR3 bases are TGTGCCAGCAGCCAAGGGGACAGGGGGCGAAGTTACTTC. It yields the protein CASSQGDRGRSYF.

The genes are TRBV3-1 (or the pseudogene TRBV3-2) and TRBJ1-1; TRBD1 might be the D (6 bases). The V end lost 2 bases, the J end lost 6 bases, and 16 bases lay between the germline ends. CDR3 length: 15 residues. Germline V lookup: CDR1 LGHDT, CDR2 YNNKEL (reference sequence). This chain's CDR3 is CASSQSIQGRAEAFF. The DNA of the CDR3 is TGTGCCAGCAGCCAAAGCATTCAGGGGAGAGCTGAAGCTTTCTTT.

V and J are TRBV19 and TRBJ1-1, with 9 bases fitting TRBD1. The germline CDR1 and CDR2 sequences are LNHDA and SQIVND (reference sequence). The trim removed 5 bases at V and 3 bases at J, leaving 7 bases unmatched. The CDR3 has 15 residues. The CDR3, as DNA: TGTGCCAGTAGTTCAACCAGGACAGGGGACACTGAAGCTTTCTTT. This codes for CASSSTRTGDTEAFF.

The chain uses TRBV6-2 or TRBV6-3 and TRBJ1-1; D is undetermined. Germline CDR1 and CDR2: MNHEY and SVGEGT. With 2 bases removed from V and 0 bases from J, the gap between germline ends came to 10 bases. The length of the CDR3 is 15 residues. For the CDR3, the DNA is TGTGCCAGCAGTTACAGCGGAGACCTGAACACTGAAGCTTTCTTT. Its translation: CASSYSGDLNTEAFF.

This clone was counted a few times. The chain uses TRBV19 and TRBJ1-5; 8 bases are a match to TRBD1. This CDR3 is 16 amino acids long. CDR1 is LNHDA and CDR2 is SQIVND in the germline V gene (reference sequence). Germline trimming cut 3 bases from V and 7 bases from J; bases unmatched to any gene: 11. The CDR3 DNA follows: TGTGCCAGTAGTATTACTGGTGCAGGGGGCCAACAGCCCCAGCATTTT. Translated, it gives CASSITGAGGQQPQHF.

This chain links TRBV5-1 with TRBJ1-2, with 8 bases that match TRBD1. Germline V gene data show CDR1 as SGHRS and CDR2 as YFSETQ. Trimming removed 1 base from V and 4 bases from J; junction bases left unmatched: 9. The CDR3 contains 16 residues. CDR3 nucleotide sequence: TGCGCCAGCAGCTTGATGACAGGGGAGGGGACCTATGGCTACACCTTC. It yields the protein CASSLMTGEGTYGYTF. The whole variable domain, remainder taken from reference TRBV5-1 and TRBJ1-2, is KAGVTQTPRYLIKTRGQQVTLSCSPISGHRSVSWYQQTPGQGLQFLFEYFSETQRNKGNFPGRFSGRQFSNSRSEMNVSTLELGDSALYLCASSLMTGEGTYGYTFGSGTRLTVV.

CDR3 amino acids: CASSQTSGGWNEQFF. Here the CDR3 DNA reads TGTGCCAGCAGCCAGACTAGCGGGGGCTGGAATGAGCAGTTCTTC. V usage is TRBV6-5 and J usage is TRBJ2-1, with 12 bases identical to TRBD2. With V trimmed by 6 bases and J by 7 bases, 7 bases remained unmatched. CDR1 is MNHEY and CDR2 is SVGAGI in the germline V gene. This CDR3 spans 15 amino acids.

This clone was observed once. V is TRBV10-3 and J is TRBJ2-5; 11 bases agree with TRBD2. This CDR3 region has 16 residues. With V trimmed by 6 bases and J by 4 bases, 10 bases remained unmatched. Germline CDR1 ENHRY, CDR2 SYGVKD. CDR3 residues: CAISARSGRALETQYF. DNA of the CDR3: TGTGCCATCAGCGCGCGTAGCGGGAGGGCCTTAGAGACCCAGTACTTC.

The V call is TRBV5-5, the J call TRBJ2-3; the match to TRBD2 covers 11 bases. The junction had 1 base not matched to a gene; V was cut back by 1 base and J by 3 bases. This CDR3 comprises 15 residues. The germline V gene encodes CDR1 SGHKS and CDR2 YYEKEE (reference sequence). Written as DNA, the CDR3 is TGTGCCAGCAGCTTGACTAGCGGGAGAACAGATACGCAGTATTTT. Translation: CASSLTSGRTDTQYF.

The chain carries TRBV10-3 and TRBJ1-5, with D possibly matching TRBD1 (5 bases). Germline lookup yields CDR1 ENHRY and CDR2 SYGVKD. Between the trimmed V and J ends, which lost 8 bases and 3 bases, there was a span of 11 bases. This CDR3 has 13 amino acids. The CDR3 is CAIHGTINQPQHF. The CDR3 region has the DNA TGTGCCATCCACGGGACTATCAATCAGCCCCAGCATTTT.

The chain links TRBV27 to TRBJ1-1; a possible D gene is TRBD1 (5 bases). CDR1 is MNHEY, CDR2 SMNVEV, per germline (reference sequence). Trimming stripped 7 bases from V and 1 base from J, with 19 bases between. The CDR3 has 16 amino acids. CDR3 DNA: TGTGCCAGCACCTCACACCCGTCGGGGGGGAACACTGAAGCTTTCTTT. As protein: CASTSHPSGGNTEAFF.

The CDR3 sequence: CASSSSGRSIEQYF. CDR3 coding DNA: TGCGCCAGCAGCTCTAGCGGGAGGAGTATCGAGCAGTACTTC. This chain links TRBV5-1 with TRBJ2-7; TRBD2 matches at 11 bases. CDR3 length: 14 amino acids. The V gene end was trimmed by 3 bases and the J gene end by 6 bases; junction bases not matched to a gene: 5. Per germline, CDR1 SGHRS and CDR2 YFSETQ.

J is TRBJ1-1 and V is TRBV2; the D gene is possibly TRBD1 (5 bases). The V end lost 2 bases, the J end lost 4 bases, and 8 bases lay between the germline ends. This CDR3 contains 13 residues. The germline V gene encodes CDR1 SNHLY and CDR2 FYNNEI. The CDR3 loop is CASSEQGRTEAFF. The CDR3 nucleotides are TGTGCCAGCAGTGAACAGGGTCGCACTGAAGCTTTCTTT. Filled out from reference TRBV2 and TRBJ1-1, the complete variable domain reads EPEVTQTPSHQVTQMGQEVILRCVPISNHLYFYWYRQILGQKVEFLVSFYNNEISEKSEIFDDQFSVERPDGSNFTLKIRSTKLEDSAMYFCASSEQGRTEAFFGQGTRLTVV.

CDR3 region: CAISESLYEQYF. In nucleotides, the CDR3 is TGTGCCATCAGTGAGTCCCTCTACGAGCAGTACTTC. The chain has TRBV10-3 and TRBJ2-7, with unresolved D. The germline gives CDR1 ENHRY, CDR2 SYGVKD. Trimming shortened V by 0 bases and J by 3 bases, and 3 bases separated the two germline ends. This CDR3 is 12 amino acids long.

The chain joins TRBV28 to TRBJ2-3; 7 nucleotides agree with TRBD1. J gave up 2 bases and V 8 bases, and 10 bases lay outside the gene matches. This CDR3 is 15 amino acids long. Germline CDR1 and CDR2: MDHEN and SYDVKM. CDR3 coding DNA: TGTGCCAGCTCTACGCCGGGACAGATCACAGATACGCAGTATTTT. Residues: CASSTPGQITDTQYF.

This chain links TRBV28 with TRBJ1-4; D not resolved. This CDR3 contains 16 residues. The V and J ends lost 7 bases and 8 bases respectively, with 23 bases between them. Germline V gene lookup returns CDR1 MDHEN and CDR2 SYDVKM. The CDR3 spells CASTSGSHLDREKLFF. CDR3 DNA sequence: TGTGCCAGCACCTCGGGGTCTCACCTTGATCGGGAAAAACTGTTTTTT. The complete variable domain, with remaining parts taken from reference TRBV28 and TRBJ1-4, reads DVKVTQSSRYLVKRTGEKVFLECVQDMDHENMFWYRQDPGLGLRLIYFSYDVKMKEKGDIPEGYSVSREKKERFSLILESASTNQTSMYLCASTSGSHLDREKLFFGSGTQLSVL.